The rows below give T cell receptor beta chains drawn from one sample of a study of CD8 T cells in ankylosing spondylitis. TCRdb fed the 5' RACE reads into MiXCR, producing one record per CDR3 protein. The sample holds approximately 92,000 distinct CDR3 sequences, approximately 9% seen once. The sample taken for sequencing was blood, either unsorted or a sorted T cell fraction (not recorded which). The receptor source for this set is a male donor with ankylosing spondylitis or in good health (not recorded which). Each CDR3 is given with its conserved first and last residue. A D gene is named only where the DNA matches it firmly. Clone sizes are shown as once, few or many counts, or a class when the clone is expanded.

many	TRBJ1-4	11	NA	TRBV5-6	TGTGCCAGCAGGCCTGGGGGAAAACTGTTTTTT	CASRPGGKLFF
many	TRBJ2-3	14	NA	TRBV12-3/TRBV12-4	TGTGCCAGCAATCCATCTGGCCCCCCAGATACGCAGTATTTT	CASNPSGPPDTQYF
many	TRBJ2-5	17	NA	TRBV7-2	TGTGCCAGCAGGCGCCCCCGCTCGGGGGTCCTCGTAGAGACCCAGTACTTC	CASRRPRSGVLVETQYF
many	TRBJ2-1	12	NA	TRBV25-1	TGTGCCAGCAGTGTGGACCACAATGAGCAGTTCTTC	CASSVDHNEQFF
many	TRBJ2-3	14	NA	TRBV3-1	TGTGCCAGCAGCCAACGGGGTTCGGGAGATACGCAGTATTTT	CASSQRGSGDTQYF
many	TRBJ1-1	13	NA	TRBV28	TGTGCCAGCTTAACAAGCCCGAACACTGAAGCTTTCTTT	CASLTSPNTEAFF
many	TRBJ2-1	17	TRBD1	TRBV6-1	TGTGCCAGCACGGGGGACAGGGTCCGGGGGATAAACAATGAGCAGTTCTTC	CASTGDRVRGINNEQFF
many	TRBJ2-3	15	NA	TRBV5-5	TGTGCCAGCAGTCCGCGCTTGTGGGACACAGATACGCAGTATTTT	CASSPRLWDTDTQYF
many	TRBJ2-2	17	TRBD1	TRBV7-6	TGTGCCAGCAGCTTAGTCGGGACAGGGTTTACCACCGGGGAGCTGTTTTTT	CASSLVGTGFTTGELFF
many	TRBJ2-7	14	NA	TRBV28	TGTGCCAGCACGGTGACGGGGGCCCCTTACGAGCAGTACTTC	CASTVTGAPYEQYF
many	TRBJ2-7	15	TRBD1	TRBV9	TGTGCCAGCAGCATCCGGACAGGGGAATATGACGAGCAGTACTTC	CASSIRTGEYDEQYF